This T cell receptor (beta chain) was profiled in a study of T cell responses to AZD1222 COVID-19 vaccine. Researchers grouped second doses given at about 4 or about 12 weeks into one pool. Findings of the study overall: It should be noted that donors were predominantly white British and more often female, and clonal diversity was possibly underestimated. A rise in Spike-specific TCR breadth and depth followed two AZD1222 doses. The study sampled repertoires only after the peak T cell response.

The length of the CDR3 is 13 residues. In germline, CDR1 is MNHEY, CDR2 SMNVEV (reference sequence). The germline V and J ends were trimmed by 2 bases and 0 bases, with 5 bases remaining between them. About this clone itself: What it binds is not known.

The protocol was immunoSEQ multiplex PCR, while the TCRdb copy is restricted to in-frame clones and leaves out a portion. This repertoire shows 90,000 to 95,000 clones, 88% found once; its top ten account for 9% to 14%. The specimen was peripheral blood, collected 28 days after the second AZD1222 dose. The TCR was taken from an adult who received the AZD1222 COVID-19 vaccine. The chain is built from TRBV27 and TRBJ2-7; D gene unclear. CDR3 nucleotides: TGTGCCAGCAGTTTAAGTCCCTCCTACGAGCAGTACTTC. Residues: CASSLSPSYEQYF.